This T cell receptor beta chain originates from a study of blood T cells in healthy people across ages. Primed by a sample-barcoded 5' primer and a J-beta primer mix, a second PCR proceeded for about 7 to 12 cycles. One entry per CDR3 protein results from TCRdb running MiXCR on the 5' RACE reads. The data contain 450,000 to 700,000 distinct CDR3 sequences, approximately 30% of them singletons. Note on this clonotype: Its antigen remains unidentified.

Trimming left V 1 base short and J 2 bases short, with 14 bases between. Germline CDR1 reads DFQATT; CDR2 reads SNEGSKA (reference sequence). This CDR3 is built from 15 residues. Study-wide results and caveats: Because sorting was not performed, PBMCs prevented conclusive naive versus antigen-experienced comparison.

The sample providers were healthy Caucasian people from Russia, aged roughly 6 to 90. The rearrangement joins TRBV20-1 to TRBJ1-1; perhaps TRBD1 as D (6 bases). The sequence came from a woman between 65 and 79 years old in good health. The source material was blood. DNA for the CDR3: TGCAGTGCTAGAGTCTCCCTACAGGGAAACACTGAAGCTTTCTTT. Amino acids: CSARVSLQGNTEAFF.